This paragraph covers one T cell receptor beta chain sequence. With 1 base clipped from V and 3 bases from J, the junction kept 10 bases outside the gene matches. This CDR3 comprises 17 residues. Germline-derived CDR1 and CDR2 are LGHNA and YSLEER. Profiled with immunoSEQ multiplex PCR; TCRdb holds only in-frame clones, not every one. The repertoire holds some 170,000 clones, with roughly nine tenths as singletons. The sample originates from a study of cytomegalovirus exposure and HLA in healthy donors. The sample consisted of PBMCs. This receptor was identified in a young man in good health and CMV-seropositive. The J gene is TRBJ1-2, the V gene TRBV4-3; 8 nucleotides agree with TRBD1. The CDR3 spells CASSQVTGGLPDYGYTF. In DNA, the CDR3 is TGCGCCAGCAGCCAAGTCACAGGGGGGCTGCCGGACTATGGCTACACCTTC.